Below are 32 T cell receptor beta chains sequenced from a single sample in a study of T-cell memory formation after mild COVID-19. MiXCR was run by TCRdb on the 5' RACE reads, yielding one entry per CDR3 protein. Of about 430,000 distinct CDR3 sequences in the sample, about 20% were seen once. Sequencing used PBMCs or a T cell subset sorted from them (not recorded which). The source of these receptors is a man aged 18-30 years who had mild COVID-19 (a few samples of this study predate the infection). Cell type and time point are not known.

The chain uses TRBV19 and TRBJ2-2; D remains unclear. CDR3 length equals 14 residues. Trimming took 6 bases from V and 0 from J, leaving 8 bases between them. The germline V gene encodes CDR1 LNHDA and CDR2 SQIVND (reference sequence). CDR3 sequence: CASSVQSNTGELFF. CDR3 bases: TGTGCCAGTAGCGTACAATCGAACACCGGGGAGCTGTTTTTT.

This clonotype appeared many times. This rearrangement joins TRBV3-1 to TRBJ1-2, with 11 bases identical to TRBD1. The CDR3 is 14 amino acids. The junction had 6 bases not matched to a gene; V was cut back by 5 bases and J by 7 bases. Germline lookup yields CDR1 LGHDT and CDR2 YNNKEL (reference sequence). The CDR3 sequence: CASSFKDRGLGYTF. CDR3 sequence (DNA): TGTGCCAGCAGCTTCAAGGACAGGGGGCTTGGCTACACCTTC.

This clonotype was seen repeatedly, ten times or more. The chain is built from TRBV5-1 and TRBJ2-1; 13 bases are a match to TRBD2. V dropped 3 bases and J dropped 10; count of bases not matched to a gene: 4. Germline V CDR1 and CDR2: SGHRS, YFSETQ. The CDR3 loop spans 14 amino acids. The CDR3 sequence: CASSSTSGGAEQFF. The CDR3 nucleotides are TGCGCCAGCAGCTCTACTAGCGGGGGGGCAGAGCAGTTCTTC.

In this sample, this clonotype turned up a few times. V gene TRBV12-3 or TRBV12-4 combines with J gene TRBJ2-7, with TRBD1 as a possible D gene (5 bases). Trimming took 3 bases from V and 2 from J, leaving 8 bases between them. The CDR3 is 13 residues long. This chain's CDR3 is CASSFAGTYEQYV. The CDR3 DNA is TGTGCCAGCAGTTTCGCAGGGACCTACGAGCAGTACGTC.

The chain has TRBV5-1 and TRBJ1-6, with 8 nucleotides matching TRBD1. CDR3 length: 16 residues. In germline, CDR1 is SGHRS, CDR2 YFSETQ. Losses at the gene ends were 3 bases for V and 5 bases for J; bases not matched to a gene: 7. CDR3 DNA: TGCGCCAGCAGCTGGACAGGGAGAAAGGATAATTCACCCCTCCACTTT. This gives the protein CASSWTGRKDNSPLHF.

This clonotype was seen many times. A read error may produce the germline difference seen at one junction end. The V gene is TRBV3-1, the J gene TRBJ2-7; D is unclear. Germline CDR1 reads LGHDT; CDR2 reads YNNKEL (reference sequence). The CDR3 totals 10 residues. The CDR3 reads CASSQDILVF. For the CDR3, the DNA is TGTGCCAGCAGCCAAGATATTCTCGTCTTC.

The gene calls are TRBV20-1 and TRBJ1-2; 7 positions agree with TRBD1. Losses at the gene ends were 7 bases for V and 5 bases for J; bases not matched to a gene: 10. The germline gives CDR1 DFQATT, CDR2 SNEGSKA (reference sequence). The CDR3 loop spans 13 amino acids. The CDR3 protein is CSVRGGHDYGYTF. The CDR3 nucleotides read TGCAGTGTCAGGGGGGGCCACGATTATGGCTACACCTTC.

The CDR3 DNA reads TGTGCCAGCAGCAGGGGCCGGAGGGGCTCTGGAAACACCATATATTTT. Protein: CASSRGRRGSGNTIYF. V and J are TRBV7-2 and TRBJ1-3; possibly TRBD1 for D (5 bases). V lost 5 bases, J lost 0 bases, and 14 bases lay in between. The CDR3 length is 16 residues. CDR1 and CDR2 from the germline V gene are SGHTA and FQGNSA.

This sequence joins TRBV23-1 and TRBJ2-7; TRBD2 might be the D (6 bases). Being an ORF, TRBV23-1 has a function that is uncertain. The germline V and J ends were trimmed by 5 bases and 0 bases, with 20 bases remaining between them. The CDR3 is 17 residues long. CDR3 in DNA: TGCGCCAGCAGTTACCGCGGGGTATCGGCAAGCTCCTACGAGCAGTACGTC. Encoded protein: CASSYRGVSASSYEQYV.

This clonotype was seen a few times. The V call is TRBV7-3, the J call TRBJ1-5, with unresolved D. With 4 bases removed from V and 4 bases from J, the gap between germline ends came to 11 bases. This CDR3 comprises 14 residues. Germline CDR1 reads SGHTA; CDR2 reads FQGTGA. The CDR3 DNA follows: TGTGCCAGCAGCTCCGGGCCGTCGAATCAGCCCCAGCATTTT. Translating gives CASSSGPSNQPQHF.

In its sample, this clonotype was seen a few times. The gene calls are TRBV15 and TRBJ1-4, with 7 bases identical to TRBD1. V was pared by 3 bases and J by 2 bases, with 0 bases of the junction left unmatched. This CDR3 is built from 14 residues. The germline gives CDR1 LNHNV, CDR2 YYDKDF (reference sequence). CDR3 sequence reads: CATSRTGTNEKLFF. CDR3 DNA: TGTGCCACCAGCAGGACAGGGACTAATGAAAAACTGTTTTTT.

This clonotype was counted a few times. This sequence joins TRBV5-1 and TRBJ2-3; D possibly uses TRBD1 or TRBD2 (5 bases each). Per the germline V gene, CDR1 is SGHRS and CDR2 is YFSETQ. The CDR3 runs 14 residues. V lost 4 bases and J 2 bases, leaving 11 bases between the germline ends. This chain's CDR3 is CASSPRDLTDTQYF. The CDR3 bases are TGCGCCAGCAGCCCAAGGGACCTCACAGATACGCAGTATTTT. Full variable domain (outside the CDR3, taken from reference TRBV5-1 and TRBJ2-3): KAGVTQTPRYLIKTRGQQVTLSCSPISGHRSVSWYQQTPGQGLQFLFEYFSETQRNKGNFPGRFSGRQFSNSRSEMNVSTLELGDSALYLCASSPRDLTDTQYFGPGTRLTVL.

This clonotype has more than one count but fewer than ten. The V call is TRBV7-3, the J call TRBJ2-7; D might be TRBD1 (5 bases). V lost 5 bases and J lost 1, with 9 bases in between. The CDR3 has 13 residues. CDR1 is SGHTA and CDR2 is FQGTGA in the germline V gene. CDR3 amino acids: CASSIDRSYEQYF. The DNA for the CDR3 is TGTGCCAGCAGCATTGACAGATCCTACGAGCAGTACTTC. The variable domain in full, with the rest retrieved from reference TRBV7-3 and TRBJ2-7, is GAGVSQTPSNKVTEKGKYVELRCDPISGHTALYWYRQSLGQGPEFLIYFQGTGAADDSGLPNDRFFAVRPEGSVSTLKIQRTERGDSAVYLCASSIDRSYEQYFGPGTRLTVT.

In its sample, this clonotype was seen a few times. The J gene is TRBJ2-7, the V gene TRBV4-1, with D uncertain. This CDR3 has 13 residues. V shed 0 bases and J shed 6 bases, with 9 bases lying between them. Germline values: CDR1 MGHRA, CDR2 YSYEKL. CDR3 sequence reads: CASSQDMRGEQYF. Here the CDR3 DNA reads TGCGCCAGCAGCCAAGACATGCGCGGCGAGCAGTACTTC.

The CDR3 bases are TGTGCCACCAGTGACGGGGGACTCTACAATGAGCAGTTCTTC. Encoded protein: CATSDGGLYNEQFF. The chain is built from TRBV24-1 and TRBJ2-1, with a tentative D call TRBD2 (6 bases). The CDR3 loop spans 14 amino acids. In germline, CDR1 is KGHDR, CDR2 SFDVKD. V was shortened by 4 bases and J by 3 bases, with 9 bases between the two germline ends.

There are a few counts of this clonotype. CDR3 coding DNA: TGTGCCAGCAGCCCCGTGACCTTACCCACTGAAGCTTTCTTT. This sequence encodes CASSPVTLPTEAFF. This chain links TRBV7-2 with TRBJ1-1; unclear D gene. The CDR3 loop spans 14 amino acids. V was clipped by 5 bases and J by 4 bases, with 14 bases between them. Germline CDR1 is SGHTA and CDR2 is FQGNSA.

This clonotype was found a few times. The chain joins TRBV5-1 to TRBJ1-5; unclear D gene. Trimming shortened V by 0 bases and J by 4 bases, and 11 bases separated the two germline ends. The germline CDR1 and CDR2 sequences are SGHRS and YFSETQ. This CDR3 contains 15 residues. CDR3 amino acids: CASSLGDSTNQPQHF. CDR3 nucleotide sequence: TGCGCCAGCAGCTTGGGTGATAGCACTAATCAGCCCCAGCATTTT.

This chain uses TRBV11-2 with TRBJ2-2, with D perhaps TRBD2 (7 bases). The germline V gene has CDR1 SGHAT and CDR2 FQNNGV. V shed 8 bases and J shed 4 bases, with 20 bases lying between them. The CDR3 is made up of 16 amino acids. CDR3 amino acids: CASGLMGGPSTGELFF. CDR3 DNA sequence: TGTGCCAGCGGACTTATGGGGGGGCCAAGCACCGGGGAGCTGTTTTTT.

The table lists this clonotype with a few counts. The gene calls are TRBV7-3 and TRBJ2-3; the D gene is possibly TRBD1 (6 bases). The CDR3 consists of 15 residues. Trimming shortened V by 5 bases and J by 1 base, and 13 bases separated the two germline ends. The V gene's germline CDR1 is SGHTA and CDR2 FQGTGA. The CDR3 spells CASSARGIGTDTQYF. The DNA for the CDR3 is TGTGCCAGCAGCGCGAGGGGGATTGGCACAGATACGCAGTATTTT.

The chain has TRBV7-9 and TRBJ2-5; D gene uncertain. The ends were cut back, 6 bases at V and 5 bases at J, with 19 bases in the middle. CDR3 length: 15 residues. Germline V lookup: CDR1 SEHNR, CDR2 FQNEAQ (reference sequence). The CDR3 DNA sequence: TGTGCCAGCAGTGATGGTAGGGTACCGGTGGAGACCCAGTACTTC. Translating it yields CASSDGRVPVETQYF.

In this sample, this clonotype turned up once. The chain combines TRBV19 with TRBJ2-7; possibly TRBD2 for D (6 bases). The CDR3 runs 15 residues. Germline CDR1 and CDR2: LNHDA and SQIVND (reference sequence). V was trimmed by 1 base and J by 0 bases, leaving 10 bases between them. CDR3 bases: TGTGCCAGTAGTATAGGACCCGGGGGCTCCTACGAGCAGTACTTC. Residues: CASSIGPGGSYEQYF.

This clonotype came up a few times. The gene calls are TRBV6-6 and TRBJ2-1; D not certain. V gave up 6 bases and J gave up 4 bases, with 13 bases separating them. CDR1 and CDR2 from the germline V gene are MNHNY and SVGAGI (reference sequence). The CDR3 sequence is 14 residues long. As DNA, the CDR3 is TGTGCCAGCAGAATAACCCTCACTTACAATGAGCAGTTCTTC. Its translation: CASRITLTYNEQFF.

The rearrangement links TRBV23-1 to TRBJ2-3, with TRBD2 as a possible D gene (5 bases). TRBV23-1 is flagged as an ORF with uncertain function. Trimming took 3 bases from V and 6 from J, leaving 22 bases between them. CDR3 size: 17 residues. The CDR3 nucleotides are TGCGCCAGCAGTCAGTCCACACTCGAGAATCCGGGGGATACGCAGTATTTT. Protein product: CASSQSTLENPGDTQYF.

Here the CDR3 reads CSVVARKSSGANVLTF. The CDR3 DNA is TGCAGCGTTGTGGCCAGGAAGAGCTCTGGGGCCAACGTCCTGACTTTC. The chain is built from TRBV29-1 and TRBJ2-6, with D unclear. CDR3 length: 16 amino acids. Trimming removed 4 bases from V and 0 bases from J, with 13 bases in between. CDR1 is SQVTM, CDR2 ANQGSEA, per germline.

This chain links TRBV12-3 or TRBV12-4 with TRBJ2-1; tentatively, D is TRBD1 (6 bases). Trimming stripped 3 bases from V and 10 bases from J, with 13 bases between. The CDR3 length is 13 residues. CDR3 residues: CASSFIGQTEQFF. In nucleotides, the CDR3 is TGTGCCAGCAGTTTCATAGGACAGACCGAGCAGTTCTTC.

The rearrangement links TRBV28 to TRBJ2-7, with a possible D match to TRBD1 (7 bases). Germline V lookup: CDR1 MDHEN, CDR2 SYDVKM. This CDR3 spans 13 amino acids. Trimming shortened V by 5 bases and J by 5 bases, and 13 bases separated the two germline ends. The CDR3 DNA follows: TGTGCCAGCAGTCTCCAGGGGGGCAACGAGCAGTACGTC. This codes for CASSLQGGNEQYV.

This chain links TRBV20-1 with TRBJ2-2; possibly TRBD1 or TRBD2 for D (5 bases each). From germline, CDR1 is DFQATT and CDR2 SNEGSKA (reference sequence). The CDR3 loop spans 14 amino acids. Trimming shortened V by 3 bases and J by 5 bases, and 13 bases separated the two germline ends. The CDR3 DNA is TGCAGTGCTAGGGGACCAGGGTTAACCGGGGAGCTGTTTTTT. It is translated as CSARGPGLTGELFF.

The gene calls are TRBV7-2 and TRBJ2-3; D gene unclear. Germline V CDR1 and CDR2: SGHTA, FQGNSA. The CDR3 runs to 15 residues. V shed 3 bases and J shed 4 bases, with 14 bases lying between them. In DNA form, the CDR3 reads TGTGCCAGCAGCTTTAACTTGTATCGGGCAGATACGCAGTATTTT. The encoded protein is CASSFNLYRADTQYF.

This clonotype was detected a few times. The chain combines TRBV5-1 with TRBJ2-1; D not resolved. The V end was cut by 7 bases, the J end by 0 bases, with 8 bases between. The CDR3 has 13 amino acids. In germline, CDR1 is SGHRS, CDR2 YFSETQ. DNA of the CDR3: TGCGCCAGCTGGTCTCTCTCCTACAATGAGCAGTTCTTC. It specifies CASWSLSYNEQFF.

This clonotype was found a few times. The genes are TRBV7-2 and TRBJ2-3; possibly TRBD1 or TRBD2 for D (5 bases each). The germline V gene has CDR1 SGHTA and CDR2 FQGNSA. The V and J ends lost 0 bases and 3 bases respectively, with 16 bases between them. The CDR3 is made up of 17 amino acids. The CDR3 sequence: CASSLARQGVFTDTQYF. The CDR3 DNA reads TGTGCCAGCAGCTTAGCGCGGCAGGGAGTATTTACAGATACGCAGTATTTT. The whole variable domain, remainder taken from reference TRBV7-2 and TRBJ2-3, is GAGVSQSPSNKVTEKGKDVELRCDPISGHTALYWYRQSLGQGLEFLIYFQGNSAPDKSGLPSDRFSAERTGGSVSTLTIQRTQQEDSAVYLCASSLARQGVFTDTQYFGPGTRLTVL.

In its sample, this clonotype was seen a few times. V is TRBV7-2 and J is TRBJ2-3; TRBD2 aligns across 8 bases. CDR1 SGHTA and CDR2 FQGNSA come from the germline V gene. The CDR3 consists of 16 residues. With 3 bases clipped from V and 1 base from J, the junction kept 6 bases outside the gene matches. Written as DNA, the CDR3 is TGTGCCAGCAGCTTCCGCGGGGGGACACGCACAGATACGCAGTATTTT. Protein sequence: CASSFRGGTRTDTQYF.

In this sample, this clonotype turned up a few times. The rearrangement links TRBV5-6 to TRBJ1-1, with D hard to call. Trimming left V 0 bases short and J 0 bases short, with 6 bases between. CDR3 length: 14 amino acids. Germline V gene sequence: CDR1 SGHDT, CDR2 YYEEEE. The CDR3 sequence: CASSLAPLNTEAFF. The CDR3 DNA reads TGTGCCAGCAGCTTGGCCCCTTTGAACACTGAAGCTTTCTTT.